This TCR beta chain was sequenced for a study of blood T cell repertoires in COVID-19. Study-level background: Sample material is recorded as cDNA or gDNA derived from T cells, B-cell-depleted T cells, or PBMCs.

Original analysis: Amplifying reference gene primers gave estimates of nucleated cell counts. Method: immunoSEQ multiplex PCR; TCRdb's copy keeps in-frame clones and lacks some. For V, J and clone size, that table is used; D and trimming come from the DNA. The repertoire holds 150,000 to 200,000 clones, with roughly three quarters as singletons. This CDR3 has 17 residues. Germline-derived CDR1 and CDR2 are GTSNPN and SVGIG (reference sequence). Trimming cost V 3 bases and J 0 bases; bases outside gene matches: 9. One Seattle source followed patients from active infection through their disease course. Source material: peripheral blood. The clonotype was recovered from a woman between 35 and 50 years old with COVID-19, enrolled during active disease. The chain joins TRBV30 to TRBJ1-5; TRBD1 matches 9 bases. CDR3 DNA sequence: TGTGCCTGGAGCGGTACAGGGGGCCCGTATAGCAATCAGCCCCAGCATTTT. Protein product: CAWSGTGGPYSNQPQHF.